One sample yielded the 2 T cell receptor beta chains listed below, sequenced in a study of T-cell memory formation after mild COVID-19 (dated by TCRdb to the early 2020s). The library came from 5' RACE. The sequencing machine was an Illumina NovaSeq 6000. TCRdb trimmed public reads at Q25 via fastp, called clones via MiXCR and kept in-frame beta chains. CDR3 protein duplicates are merged, each entry listing the most common genes and DNA. In this sample the table shows about 430,000 distinct CDR3 sequences, 20% to 25% of which occur a single time. In total, the top ten clones hold around 8.1% of the sample. The sample consisted of PBMCs or a T cell subset sorted from them (not recorded which). Source of these receptors: an adult woman who had mild COVID-19 (a few samples of this study predate the infection). The sample titles of this study are shuffled in the database, so cell type and time point are left out; the donor was told from shared clones.

The chain recombines TRBV21-1 with TRBJ2-3; the table names TRBD1, a call not compared with the DNA. TRBV21-1 is reported as a pseudogene. There are 13 residues in the CDR3. The CDR3 region has the DNA TGTGCCAGCAGAAAAAGGGGGGCAGATACGCAGTATTTT. As protein: CASRKRGADTQYF.

This clonotype appeared a few times. The chain recombines TRBV27 with TRBJ2-3, with D possibly being TRBD2 (5 bases). The V gene's germline CDR1 is MNHEY and CDR2 SMNVEV (reference sequence). The CDR3 runs to 14 residues. The V gene lost 9 bases and the J gene lost 2 bases, with 15 bases spanning the gap. The chain's CDR3 is CASRRGIATDTQYF. The CDR3 bases are TGTGCCAGTAGAAGAGGGATTGCCACAGATACGCAGTATTTT.